This entry is about one TCR beta chain. Its antigen is unknown. Base qualities are not provided; no much larger clone lies one nucleotide away. The CDR3 measures 17 amino acids from cysteine to phenylalanine. Only CDR3 DNA remains: 51 bases, in frame from the first base. CDR1 and CDR2, looked up from the germline V gene, are SGHRS and YFSETQ. Germline trimming amounts to 4 bases on V and 0 bases on J, with 9 as the count of junction bases outside the gene matches. This specimen comes from a study of blood T cell repertoires in COVID-19 (dated by TCRdb to between 2020 and 2021). At the level of the whole study: Samples from collaborators originated in the United States, Italy and Spain and spanned both the acute and convalescent phases of COVID-19. The material from the prospective study consisted of cDNA or gDNA derived from T cells, B-cell-depleted T cells, or PBMCs. Subjects who had been exposed to COVID-19, were actively infected with it, or had recovered from it provided the deeply sampled blood TCRbeta repertoires that made up the dataset. The repertoires were made available in a free public database intended to serve as a resource for research on the immune response to SARS-CoV-2. Samples were obtained from the ongoing ImmuneRACE study (first 160 participants) and from 1,254 subjects provided by 6 global collaborators. The sample metadata nearly always contained a de-identified subject ID, COVID-19 status, age in years and sex. Where available, HLA class I and class II types were taken from metadata supplied by the sample provider and were not determined by assay-based typing.

Whole blood was collected in K2EDTA tubes by collaborating institutions according to the institutions' own protocols. Collaborator samples were shipped for TCRbeta analysis as frozen whole blood, isolated PBMCs, or DNA extracted from either sample type. The immunoSEQ Assay, a bias-controlled multiplex PCR, was used to amplify TCRbeta CDR3 regions from genomic DNA. Under the source paper's analysis protocol: Within the assay, amplification of reference gene primers was used to estimate how many nucleated cells each sample contained. Sequence reads were collapsed and filtered to measure the absolute abundance of every unique TCRbeta CDR3 rearrangement. For each sample, productive Simpson clonality was calculated as the square root of Simpson's diversity index over productive rearrangements. This is the immuneACCESS table as TCRdb keeps it, with only in-frame sequences that have V and J called. A part of the clones is gone; compared with another copy, unresolved V genes explain less than half, and the rest is unexplained. For V, J and clone size, that table is used; D and trimming come from the DNA. In all, the sample holds roughly 120,000 clones, and 80% to 85% of those were seen once. Of the sample, nearly 0.85% falls within the top ten clones.

Points the paper makes about the study in general: Clinical and demographic metadata were provided uncurated, with the amount varying by source and participant.

The chain is assembled from TRBV5-1 and TRBJ2-3; 9 nucleotides in the junction match TRBD1. Sample: peripheral blood. The clonotype comes from a woman in her 70s with acute or convalescent COVID-19. The CDR3 in this case is CASSPKTGGASTDTQYF. The DNA is as follows: TGCGCCAGCAGCCCTAAAACAGGGGGCGCGAGCACAGATACGCAGTATTTT.